The rows below give T cell receptor beta chains drawn from one sample of a study of blood T cell repertoires in COVID-19. Sequencing used immunoSEQ multiplex PCR; TCRdb keeps in-frame clones, though not all of them. The table shows about 230,000 clones, with 75% to 90% occurring only once. Sequenced sample: peripheral blood. The origin of the receptors is a middle-aged man with acute or convalescent COVID-19. The CDR3 runs from the conserved cysteine through the conserved F or W. A D gene is named only where the DNA matches it firmly. Only some rows state a clone size, as once, few, many or a class for expanded clones.

TRBJ2-6 | . | TRBV6-5 | TRBD1 | TGTGCCAGCAGTCCGGGACAGGGGCCCAACGTCCTGACTTTC | CASSPGQGPNVLTF
TRBJ2-1 | . | TRBV19 | . | TGTGCCAGTAGTACACATACCCCCTCCTACAATGAGCAGTTCTTC | CASSTHTPSYNEQFF
TRBJ1-5 | . | TRBV4-2 | . | TGTGCCAGCAGCCAAGGGCAGGGGTACCAGCCCCAGCATTTT | CASSQGQGYQPQHF
TRBJ1-1 | . | TRBV4-1 | . | TGCGCCAGCAGCCAAGATATGGGGATTAGCGCTGAAGCTTTCTTT | CASSQDMGISAEAFF
TRBJ1-5 | . | TRBV19 | . | TGTGCCAGTAGTATAAGAGGAGATAGCAATCAGCCCCAGCATTTT | CASSIRGDSNQPQHF
TRBJ2-7 | . | TRBV3-1/TRBV3-2 | TRBD2 | TGTGCCAGCAGCCGAAGCGGGAGGGCCTACGAGCAGTACTTC | CASSRSGRAYEQYF
TRBJ2-1 | . | TRBV7-2 | TRBD2 | TGTGCCAGCAGCACCGACGCTAGCGGAGGGAATGAGCAGTTCTTC | CASSTDASGGNEQFF
TRBJ1-1 | . | TRBV7-9 | TRBD1 | TGTGCCAGCACGGCAAGGAACAGGGGGACCACTGAAGCTTTCTTT | CASTARNRGTTEAFF
TRBJ2-5 | . | TRBV5-4 | . | TGTGCCAGCAGCTTGGAGTTCGGAGGGGAGACCCAGTACTTC | CASSLEFGGETQYF
TRBJ1-4 | . | TRBV7-9 | TRBD1 | TGTGCCAGCAGCTTCCTCCGGGACAGGGGAGGAGAAAAACTGTTTTTT | CASSFLRDRGGEKLFF
TRBJ1-6 | . | TRBV7-6 | . | TGTGCCAGCAGCTTGTCGGGATCGGGTGGAAGTTCACCCCTCCACTTT | CASSLSGSGGSSPLHF
TRBJ2-1 | . | TRBV5-4 | . | TGTGCCAGCAGCCCTTCTAGCGTCAATGAGCAGTTCTTC | CASSPSSVNEQFF
TRBJ2-1 | . | TRBV7-2 | . | TGTGCCAGCAGCTTAGTGGCTGGCAATGAGCAGTTCTTC | CASSLVAGNEQFF
TRBJ1-3 | . | TRBV29-1 | . | TGCAGCGTTGGAGTTGGGGGGGGTTCTGGAAACACCATATATTTT | CSVGVGGGSGNTIYF
TRBJ2-7 | once | TRBV30 | TRBD2 | TGTGCCTGGAGTAGGGACCACGGGACTATCTCCTACGAGCAGTACTTC | CAWSRDHGTISYEQYF
TRBJ2-3 | once | TRBV11-2 | TRBD2 | TGTGCCAGCAGCTTACTAGCGGGCACAGATACGCAGTATTTT | CASSLLAGTDTQYF
TRBJ2-1 | . | TRBV18 | TRBD1 | TGTGCCAGCTCAGTTCGACAGGGAGAATACAATGAGCAGTTCTTC | CASSVRQGEYNEQFF
TRBJ2-7 | . | TRBV13 | . | TGTGCCAGCAGCTATTATGACAGATACTACGAGCAGTACTTC | CASSYYDRYYEQYF
TRBJ2-7 | . | TRBV30 | TRBD1 | TGTGCCTGGAGTGTACGTGCGACAGGGGGATACGAGCAGTACTTC | CAWSVRATGGYEQYF
TRBJ2-5 | . | TRBV7-2 | TRBD2 | TGTGCCAGCAGCCCTCCCAGGCTAGCGGGGTCAGAGACCCAGTACTTC | CASSPPRLAGSETQYF
TRBJ2-7 | . | TRBV14 | TRBD2 | TGTGCCAGCAGCCAAAGGGGACTAGATGGGGAGCAGTACTTC | CASSQRGLDGEQYF
TRBJ1-5 | . | TRBV3-1/TRBV3-2 | . | TGTGCCAGCAGCCACCAGGGGTTCGGTCAGCCCCAGCATTTT | CASSHQGFGQPQHF
TRBJ1-2 | few | TRBV19 | TRBD1 | TGTGCCAGTAGTATCAACCGGGACAGGGACTATGGCTACACCTTC | CASSINRDRDYGYTF
TRBJ2-3 | . | TRBV19 | TRBD1 | TGTGCCAGTAGGCTGAACCCGGGACAGAGAACAGATACGCAGTATTTT | CASRLNPGQRTDTQYF
TRBJ2-1 | . | TRBV24-1 | TRBD1 | TGTGCCACCAGTCCCCGACAGGGCTTGGGGAAGGACAATGAGCAGTTCTTC | CATSPRQGLGKDNEQFF
TRBJ1-2 | . | TRBV7-7 | . | TGTGCCACCTCTGGCTACACCTTC | CATSGYTF
TRBJ2-3 | . | TRBV20-1 | . | TGCAGTGCTAGTAGGCTAGCGAGAGGAGATACGCAGTATTTT | CSASRLARGDTQYF
TRBJ1-1 | . | TRBV12-3/TRBV12-4 | . | TGTGCCAGCAGTTTGCAGGGGACTGAAGCTTTCTTT | CASSLQGTEAFF
TRBJ1-1 | . | TRBV5-4 | . | TGTGCCTCCTTTGGGGGGGTAAGTACCACTGAAGCTTTCTTT | CASFGGVSTTEAFF
TRBJ2-3 | . | TRBV14 | TRBD1 | TGTGCCAGCAGCCAACAACACAGGGGGCCTCCCTGGGATACGCAGTATTTT | CASSQQHRGPPWDTQYF
TRBJ2-3 | . | TRBV6-5 | . | TGTGCCAGCAGGGGGGCTGGCACAGATACGCAGTATTTT | CASRGAGTDTQYF
TRBJ1-2 | . | TRBV19 | . | TGTGCCAGTAGAGTCCCGGGCGGCCAAATCACTAGCGGCTACACCTTC | CASRVPGGQITSGYTF
TRBJ1-1 | few | TRBV5-4 | . | TGTGCCAGCAGCTTCAGGGACACTGAAGCTTTCTTT | CASSFRDTEAFF
TRBJ1-4 | . | TRBV7-8 | . | TGTGCCAGCAGCCCTCCGGGGGTATATGAAAAACTGTTTTTT | CASSPPGVYEKLFF
TRBJ2-5 | . | TRBV14 | . | TGTGCCAGCAGCCAAGATGCGGGGGCAGGGACGGAGACCCAGTACTTC | CASSQDAGAGTETQYF
TRBJ2-7 | . | TRBV27 | . | TGTGCCAGCAGTTTACAGGGCGGTCTTAGCTCCTACGAGCAGTACTTC | CASSLQGGLSSYEQYF
TRBJ1-1 | few | TRBV12-3/TRBV12-4 | . | TGTGCCAGCAGTAAGGAGGTCTCTGAAGCTTTCTTT | CASSKEVSEAFF
TRBJ1-1 | . | TRBV19 | . | TGTGCCAGTAGTCCCGGGACATTTATGAACACTGAAGCTTTCTTT | CASSPGTFMNTEAFF
TRBJ2-7 | . | TRBV7-9 | TRBD2 | TGTGCCAGCAGCTCTAGAGGGCTAGCGGGAGATTACGAGCAGTACTTC | CASSSRGLAGDYEQYF
TRBJ2-7 | . | TRBV6-2/TRBV6-3 | TRBD1 | TGTGCCAGCAGTTACGGGCGGACAGGGGATTACGAGCAGTACTTC | CASSYGRTGDYEQYF
TRBJ2-7 | . | TRBV10-3 | TRBD1 | TGTGCCATCACCGCAGGGGGACAGGGTTTCGAGCAGTACTTC | CAITAGGQGFEQYF
TRBJ2-7 | . | TRBV7-8 | . | TGTGCCAGCAGCCCCATAGGGGGGGCGGGAGAAGTCGAGCAGTACTTC | CASSPIGGAGEVEQYF
TRBJ2-7 | . | TRBV19 | TRBD2 | TGTGCCAGTAGTATAGGTACTAGCGGGAGGGTCTACGAGCAGTACTTC | CASSIGTSGRVYEQYF
TRBJ1-3 | . | TRBV27 | . | TGTGCCAGCAGCAGGGTTCCCCCTGGAAACACCATATATTTT | CASSRVPPGNTIYF